This T cell receptor (beta chain) was sequenced during a study of blood T cells in healthy people across ages (dated by TCRdb to about 2015). The study in broad terms: In model experiments, template switching captured roughly one uniquely barcoded TCR beta cDNA molecule for every two T cells. The donors were split into four age groups: young (average around 15 years), middle-aged (nearly 40), aged (more than 55) and long-lived (approximately 89). Donors of different ages were randomly distributed across sequencing lanes to avoid experimental bias. For two donors (one aged 18 to 29 and one aged 80 or older), the study analyzed two additional independent replicas of 1 million unique cDNA reads from the same blood draw. Age-related changes in TCR beta repertoire diversity were measured in the study by deep sequencing normalized with unique cDNA molecular identifiers.

Regarding this clonotype: Its target antigen remains unknown. Base qualities are not recorded, but no much larger clone differs from it by a single base.

General conclusions and limits of the study: Compared with the aged group, more naive CD4+ T cells, fewer expanded clones and increased TCR diversity were shown by the long-lived group, suggesting age selection. As age increased, observed TCR beta diversity per million T cells dropped in a roughly linear way, and a significant reduction was already evident by age 40. Since profiling was done on bulk unsorted PBMCs, naive and antigen-experienced compartments could not be conclusively compared. Estimates of total diversity based on one million sequenced T cells were regarded as lower bounds and as underestimates. Donor CMV infection status was unknown, potentially confounding age-related changes in expanded clonotypes. The percentage of naive T cells measured by flow cytometry correlated strongly with observed TCR beta diversity.

The CDR3 starts with the cysteine, ends with the phenylalanine, and has 16 residues. The only DNA kept is the CDR3, 48 bases in frame from the first base. According to the germline V gene, CDR1 reads MDHEN and CDR2 reads SYDVKM. V is pruned by 3 bases and J by 2 bases, leaving 9 bases of the junction without a gene match. The roughly 42 donors, aged 6 to 90 years, were systemically healthy Caucasian individuals from Russia. Around 10 milliliters of peripheral blood were collected from each donor into EDTA-treated Vacutainer tubes. Ficoll-Paque density-gradient centrifugation was used to isolate PBMCs, with at least 7 million per sample. Trizol reagent was used to extract total RNA from PBMCs, with at least 5 micrograms per sample. The percentages of naive CD45RAhigh/CD27high T cells were determined by flow cytometry on a PBMC aliquot from every donor. Libraries were constructed by 5' RACE. TCRdb names Illumina HiSeq 2500 as the instrument used. A second about 7 to 12 cycle PCR used a sample-barcoded 5' primer and a J-beta primer mix. A template-switch 5' adaptor carrying 12 random nucleotides introduced a unique molecular identifier onto each TCR beta cDNA molecule. At least 2.5 million CDR3-containing paired-end reads were obtained from each sample. The Mint cDNA synthesis kit, primed by a TRBC-specific oligonucleotide, was used to synthesize first-strand cDNA from all RNA. Following uracil-DNA glycosylase treatment, all cDNA underwent a first 18-cycle PCR with the universal primers M1SS and BC2_uni_R. On the authors' methods: For normalization, 1 million high-quality reads, each with a distinct molecular identifier, were randomly selected from each sample. Instead of being binned into consensus sequences, reads that shared molecular identifiers were thrown out. MiTCR, set to a Q25 quality threshold and the strictest error-elimination algorithm, was used for CDR3 identification, clonotype clustering and error correction. A nonparametric unseen species model with Euler transformation was used to estimate lower-bound total TCR beta diversity. Clones were called with MiXCR by TCRdb after fastp trimmed the public reads at Q25, and only in-frame beta chains were retained. Identical CDR3 proteins give one entry, which carries the most common genes and DNA. TCRdb, not the original authors, processed these V and J calls. The sample yields about 1.8 million distinct CDR3 sequences; roughly 49% were counted once. 2.1% of the sample is taken by the ten largest.

What was sequenced was blood. This TCR derives from a woman in her forties in good health. The sequence is built from TRBV28 and TRBJ2-5, with 7 bases aligning to TRBD1. The bases are TGTGCCAGCAGTTTGACAGGGAGAGCAGGGCAAGAGACCCAGTACTTC. This is translated as CASSLTGRAGQETQYF.